Listed below are T cell receptor beta chains from one sample, sequenced in a study of T cell responses to AZD1222 COVID-19 vaccine. Clones were sequenced by immunoSEQ multiplex PCR, and TCRdb holds only the in-frame ones, with some missing. The sample carries fewer than 120,000 clones, 87% recorded once. Source: peripheral blood, taken on day 0 of AZD1222 vaccination. These receptors all stem from an adult in good health. Each CDR3 is given with its conserved first and last residue. A D gene is named only where the DNA matches it firmly. Clone size appears in some rows only: once, few, many, or a class for an expanded clone.

d_call j_call v_call clone_size cdr3_nt cdr3_aa
- TRBJ2-4 TRBV19 - TGTGCCAGTAGTAGGGCAATTAAAGCCAAAAACATTCAGTACTTC CASSRAIKAKNIQYF
TRBD2 TRBJ2-3 TRBV5-6 - TGTGCCAGCAGCACCCTAGCGGGGAGCACAGATACGCAGTATTTT CASSTLAGSTDTQYF
- TRBJ2-7 TRBV3-1/TRBV3-2 - TGTGCCAGCCGGTCTCCCCACTACGAGCAGTACTTC CASRSPHYEQYF
TRBD1 TRBJ2-7 TRBV12-3/TRBV12-4 once TGTGCCAGCAGTTTAGGGGACAGGGGTAGGTACTTC CASSLGDRGRYF
- TRBJ2-2 TRBV7-3 - TGTGCCAGCAGCCCCCAGCCCGACACCGGGGAGCTGTTTTTT CASSPQPDTGELFF
TRBD1 TRBJ1-1 TRBV18 - TGTGCCAGCTCACCACCGAACAGGGGGCGGGTATGGACTGAAGCTTTCTTT CASSPPNRGRVWTEAFF
- TRBJ1-1 TRBV12-3/TRBV12-4 few TGTGCCAGCAGGCTATCGGGAGGACTAGTAGCTTTCTTT CASRLSGGLVAFF
TRBD2 TRBJ2-5 TRBV6-6 - TGTGCCAGCTATAGCGGGAGGAGAACGGAGACCCAGTACTTC CASYSGRRTETQYF
TRBD1 TRBJ1-2 TRBV6-5 - TGTGCCAGCAGGGGGACAGGAGACAACTATGGCTACACCTTC CASRGTGDNYGYTF
- TRBJ1-1 TRBV28 - TGTGCCAGCAGTTCTACGGGAAAAGCGAACACTGAAGCTTTCTTT CASSSTGKANTEAFF
TRBD2 TRBJ2-3 TRBV10-3 - TGTGCCATCAATCCTAGCGGGAGCACAGATACGCAGTATTTT CAINPSGSTDTQYF
TRBD1 TRBJ1-1 TRBV3-1/TRBV3-2 - TGTGCCAGCAGCCAAGGGACAGGTCACACTGAAGCTTTCTTT CASSQGTGHTEAFF
- TRBJ2-4 TRBV19 - TGTGCCAGTAGTATGGCACAGTTAAACATTCAGTACTTC CASSMAQLNIQYF
- TRBJ1-1 TRBV7-8 - TGTGCCAGCAGCCGAGTGGGGCTACTAGATGAAGCTTTCTTT CASSRVGLLDEAFF
TRBD1 TRBJ2-1 TRBV19 - TGTGCGACAGGGGGAGGGTTCAATGAGCAGTTCTTC CATGGGFNEQFF
- TRBJ2-3 TRBV28 - TGTGCCAGCAGTCTCCCCCCCACGGGGGGCGGCGCAGATACGCAGTATTTT CASSLPPTGGGADTQYF
TRBD1 TRBJ1-1 TRBV29-1 - TGCAGCGTCCGGACAGGGATGGACACTGAAGCTTTCTTT CSVRTGMDTEAFF
- TRBJ2-1 TRBV7-8 - TGTGCCAGCAGCTTAGCGGTCCTAGCCCATGAGCAGTTCTTC CASSLAVLAHEQFF
TRBD2 TRBJ2-7 TRBV11-2 - TGTGCCAGCAGCTTAGGACTAGCGGACACCTACGAGCAGTACTTC CASSLGLADTYEQYF
TRBD1 TRBJ1-5 TRBV18 - TGTGCCAGCTCACCACAGGACAGGGGGATTACCGGCAATCAGCCCCAGCATTTT CASSPQDRGITGNQPQHF
- TRBJ1-1 TRBV19 - TGTGCCAGTAGTCCGGGGCTTGAAGCTTTCTTT CASSPGLEAFF
- TRBJ1-1 TRBV9 - TGTGCCAGCAGCGCAACCGCTACAGGGAACACTGAAGCTTTCTTT CASSATATGNTEAFF
- TRBJ2-3 TRBV6-2/TRBV6-3 - TGTGCCAGCAGCACCCTAAGGGGTGTGGGAGATACGCAGTATTTT CASSTLRGVGDTQYF
- TRBJ1-2 TRBV5-1 - TGCGCCAGCAGCTTGGGACAGACAGGAACCAACTATGGCTACACCTTC CASSLGQTGTNYGYTF
- TRBJ2-5 TRBV5-6 few TGTGCCAGCAGCTTGGTTGGGTCAACCCGCCAAGAGACCCAGTACTTC CASSLVGSTRQETQYF
TRBD2 TRBJ2-7 TRBV3-1/TRBV3-2 once TGTGCCAGCAGCTTACAAGAAATAGCGGGAGGGCCCTCCTACGAGCAGTACTTC CASSLQEIAGGPSYEQYF
TRBD1 TRBJ1-5 TRBV19 once TGTGCCAGTAGCGTCAGGGGGCAGCCCCAGCATTTT CASSVRGQPQHF
TRBD1 TRBJ2-2 TRBV19 - TGTGCCAGTGGGCGACAGGGGGCAACCGGGGAGCTGTTTTTT CASGRQGATGELFF
TRBD1 TRBJ1-3 TRBV7-8 - TGTGCCAGCAGCCCACCGCATGGACAGGCGGATTTT CASSPPHGQADF
- TRBJ2-7 TRBV9 - TGTGCCAGCAGCGTAGTAGCTGGGTACGAGCAGTACTTC CASSVVAGYEQYF
TRBD2 TRBJ2-1 TRBV5-4 - TGTGCCAGCAGCTTTAAGAAGGGAGGGTCCTACAATGAGCAGTTCTTC CASSFKKGGSYNEQFF
TRBD1 TRBJ1-6 TRBV28 - TGTGCCAGCAGCCAACATGTCACAGGGGATTCACCCCTCCACTTT CASSQHVTGDSPLHF
- TRBJ1-2 TRBV9 - TGTGCCAGCAGCAACCGGGACCTTGGAATCTATGGCTACACCTTC CASSNRDLGIYGYTF
TRBD1 TRBJ2-1 TRBV28 - TGTGCCAGTAAAGGACAGGGGAAAACTGAGCAGTTCTTC CASKGQGKTEQFF
- TRBJ2-3 TRBV5-1 - TGCGCCAGCAGCCCTTCTATCAGCAGCACAGATACGCAGTATTTT CASSPSISSTDTQYF